This passage covers 8 T cell receptor beta chains from one sample sequenced in a study of blood T cell repertoires in COVID-19. The method was immunoSEQ multiplex PCR; TCRdb's version includes in-frame clones alone and lacks a portion of them. The sample gives hundreds of thousands of clones, about nine tenths of which show up once; almost 1.5% is in the top ten. Source material: peripheral blood. Receptors originate from a young woman with active or convalescent COVID-19.

This clone was seen once. This chain connects TRBV2 to TRBJ1-1, with D perhaps matching TRBD1 (5 bases). The CDR3 contains 13 residues. V was cut by 6 bases and J by 0 bases, with 8 bases left in between. The germline V gene encodes CDR1 SNHLY and CDR2 FYNNEI. CDR3 loop: CASSADMNTEAFF. The DNA for the CDR3 is TGTGCCAGCAGCGCGGACATGAACACTGAAGCTTTCTTT.

Written as DNA, the CDR3 is TGTGCCAGCAGCTTGGATAGCGGGAGTGTCCGGGAGCAGTTCTTC. Protein: CASSLDSGSVREQFF. The chain has TRBV5-4 and TRBJ2-1, with 9 bases aligning to TRBD2. Germline CDR1 and CDR2: SGHNT and YYREEE (reference sequence). J gave up 10 bases and V 0 bases, and 8 bases lay outside the gene matches. The CDR3 covers 15 residues.

The rearrangement links TRBV5-1 to TRBJ2-3; TRBD2 aligns across 7 bases. With 0 bases clipped from V and 1 base from J, the junction kept 5 bases outside the gene matches. Germline CDR1 reads SGHRS; CDR2 reads YFSETQ. This CDR3 has 16 residues. CDR3 DNA sequence: TGCGCCAGCAGCTTGGTCGGACGGGGGGGCACAGATACGCAGTATTTT. As protein: CASSLVGRGGTDTQYF. Full variable domain (outside the CDR3, taken from reference TRBV5-1 and TRBJ2-3): KAGVTQTPRYLIKTRGQQVTLSCSPISGHRSVSWYQQTPGQGLQFLFEYFSETQRNKGNFPGRFSGRQFSNSRSEMNVSTLELGDSALYLCASSLVGRGGTDTQYFGPGTRLTVL.

The chain uses TRBV19 and TRBJ1-3; TRBD1 matches at 9 bases. V lost 7 bases and J lost 2; bases outside the gene matches: 6. CDR1 is LNHDA and CDR2 is SQIVND in the germline V gene (reference sequence). The CDR3 contains 15 residues. This CDR3 reads CASTGTGNPGNTIYF. The CDR3 DNA follows: TGTGCCAGTACCGGGACAGGGAATCCTGGAAACACCATATATTTT.

This sequence joins TRBV4-1 and TRBJ1-4; D is uncertain. Per the germline V gene, CDR1 is MGHRA and CDR2 is YSYEKL. Trimming took off 2 bases at V and 1 base at J, with 5 bases between the two ends. The CDR3 length is 14 residues. The CDR3 DNA is TGCGCCAGCAGCCAACTCAGAACTAATGAAAAACTGTTTTTT. This gives the protein CASSQLRTNEKLFF.

J is TRBJ1-2 and V is TRBV5-1; TRBD1 matches at 11 bases. The germline V gene encodes CDR1 SGHRS and CDR2 YFSETQ. The CDR3 is 15 residues long. V lost 0 bases and J lost 7; bases outside the gene matches: 5. The CDR3 sequence: CASSLDRTGGVGYTF. For the CDR3, the DNA is TGCGCCAGCAGCTTGGACCGGACAGGGGGCGTTGGCTACACCTTC. The full variable domain, its missing parts supplied by reference TRBV5-1 and TRBJ1-2, is KAGVTQTPRYLIKTRGQQVTLSCSPISGHRSVSWYQQTPGQGLQFLFEYFSETQRNKGNFPGRFSGRQFSNSRSEMNVSTLELGDSALYLCASSLDRTGGVGYTFGSGTRLTVV.

V usage is TRBV5-1 and J usage is TRBJ2-7; a possible D gene is TRBD1 (5 bases). This CDR3 comprises 14 residues. Per the germline V gene, CDR1 is SGHRS and CDR2 is YFSETQ. Trimming removed 0 bases from V and 7 bases from J, with 14 bases in between. DNA for the CDR3: TGCGCCAGCAGCTTGGAGGGCCCAGGGCAGGAGCAGTACTTC. Amino acid sequence: CASSLEGPGQEQYF.

This clone was detected ten times or more. The junction departs from germline at one end; a sequencing error may be responsible. The V call is TRBV5-1, the J call TRBJ1-2; the D gene is possibly TRBD1 (6 bases). CDR3 size: 20 residues. The germline V gene encodes CDR1 SGHRS and CDR2 YFSETQ. CDR3 DNA sequence: TGCGCCAGCAGGTTGGGTCAACGGGTGACAGGAGACTTAGCTAACTATGGCTACACCTTC. The encoded protein is CASRLGQRVTGDLANYGYTF.